One sample yielded the 14 T cell receptor beta chains listed below, sequenced in a study of technical replicates of blood from a few donors. The method was immunoSEQ multiplex PCR; TCRdb's version includes in-frame clones alone and lacks a portion of them. The sample holds tens of thousands of clones; approximately 86% are singletons and the top ten take less than 6%. Material: PBMCs. The source of these receptors is a human donor in good health. Some clones in this sample may be carry-over from other donors' samples.

The chain uses TRBV2 and TRBJ2-7; tentative D call: TRBD2 (5 bases). This CDR3 spans 13 amino acids. The V end was cut by 7 bases, the J end by 6 bases, with 16 bases between. The germline CDR1 and CDR2 sequences are SNHLY and FYNNEI. CDR3 sequence (DNA): TGTGCCAGCAAAAGCGGAAGTACTCTCGAGCAGTACTTC. Protein sequence: CASKSGSTLEQYF.

The CDR3 DNA sequence: TGCGCCACCATGACGGGACTCCGTGGAATGAACACCGGGGAGCTGTTTTTT. Residues: CATMTGLRGMNTGELFF. This sequence joins TRBV5-1 and TRBJ2-2; TRBD2 is a possible D gene (6 bases). CDR1 and CDR2 from the germline V gene are SGHRS and YFSETQ. Trimming left V 9 bases short and J 1 base short, with 22 bases between. The CDR3 has 17 amino acids.

The J gene is TRBJ1-4, the V gene TRBV7-6, with D possibly being TRBD1 (6 bases). This CDR3 comprises 12 residues. V lost 5 bases and J lost 15, with 16 bases in between. The germline gives CDR1 SGHVS, CDR2 FNYEAQ. CDR3 protein: CASSRGAGMVFF. The CDR3 region has the DNA TGTGCCAGCAGCCGGGGGGCGGGAATGGTGTTTTTT.

The chain is built from TRBV7-2 and TRBJ1-2, with 9 bases that match TRBD1. CDR1 is SGHTA and CDR2 is FQGNSA in the germline V gene. V lost 5 bases to trimming and J lost 7 bases; unmatched junction nucleotides: 11. The CDR3 totals 15 residues. The CDR3 DNA reads TGTGCCAGCAGCGAAACCTCCGGGACAGGGTTTGGCTACACCTTC. This sequence encodes CASSETSGTGFGYTF.

The chain links TRBV19 to TRBJ1-6; 8 nucleotides line up with TRBD1. The V gene end was trimmed by 0 bases and the J gene end by 9 bases; junction bases not matched to a gene: 7. Germline V CDR1 and CDR2: LNHDA, SQIVND (reference sequence). The CDR3 loop spans 16 amino acids. The CDR3 here is CASSIDQGARTSPLHF. CDR3 DNA: TGTGCCAGTAGTATAGACCAGGGGGCGCGGACTTCACCCCTCCACTTT.

V and J are TRBV19 and TRBJ2-6, with D possibly being TRBD1 (6 bases). V gave up 7 bases and J gave up 1 base, with 17 bases separating them. The CDR3 covers 17 residues. The germline V gene has CDR1 LNHDA and CDR2 SQIVND (reference sequence). The chain's CDR3 is CASNNRVARSGANVLTF. CDR3 coding DNA: TGTGCCAGTAACAACAGGGTCGCCAGGTCTGGGGCCAACGTCCTGACTTTC.

This clone was detected once. The chain is built from TRBV4-3 and TRBJ2-5; 9 positions agree with TRBD2. Trimming at V came to 2 bases and at J to 4 bases, leaving 11 bases not matched to a gene. The CDR3 has 17 amino acids. Germline V lookup: CDR1 LGHNA, CDR2 YSLEER. The CDR3 loop reads CASSQNLAGGQRETQYF. The CDR3 nucleotides read TGCGCCAGCAGCCAAAATCTTGCGGGGGGGCAGAGAGAGACCCAGTACTTC.

V and J are TRBV7-2 and TRBJ1-2; the match to TRBD1 covers 9 bases. V lost 1 base to trimming and J lost 8 bases; unmatched junction nucleotides: 8. Germline V lookup: CDR1 SGHTA, CDR2 FQGNSA. CDR3 length equals 15 residues. The CDR3 sequence is CASSLGDRVLGGYTF. CDR3 in DNA: TGTGCCAGCAGCTTAGGGGACAGGGTTCTTGGAGGCTACACCTTC.

The gene calls are TRBV5-6 and TRBJ2-7, with 9 nucleotides matching TRBD1. Trimming took 2 bases from V and 6 from J; bases not matched to a gene: 6. From germline, CDR1 is SGHDT and CDR2 YYEEEE. This CDR3 has 14 residues. As DNA, the CDR3 is TGTGCCAGCAGCTTACCGGGACAGGGTGGCGAGCAGTACTTC. Its protein is CASSLPGQGGEQYF. The whole variable domain, remainder taken from reference TRBV5-6 and TRBJ2-7, is DAGVTQSPTHLIKTRGQQVTLRCSPKSGHDTVSWYQQALGQGPQFIFQYYEEEERQRGNFPDRFSGHQFPNYSSELNVNALLLGDSALYLCASSLPGQGGEQYFGPGTRLTVT.

The chain combines TRBV7-2 with TRBJ2-3; no reliable D call. Germline loops: CDR1 SGHTA, CDR2 FQGNSA. V lost 5 bases to trimming and J lost 0 bases, with 9 bases between them. The length of the CDR3 is 14 residues. As DNA, the CDR3 is TGTGCCAGCAGCGCCAGTTGGAGCACAGATACGCAGTATTTT. Its translation is CASSASWSTDTQYF.

The chain's CDR3 is CASSSSPAGRDQPQHF. CDR3 coding DNA: TGTGCCAGCAGCTCATCTCCGGCGGGGCGAGATCAGCCCCAGCATTTT. The chain recombines TRBV7-2 with TRBJ1-5, with D possibly TRBD1 on 5 matching bases. Between the trimmed V and J ends, which lost 4 bases and 5 bases, there was a span of 18 bases. The CDR3 is made up of 16 amino acids. Germline CDR1 reads SGHTA; CDR2 reads FQGNSA.

This rearrangement joins TRBV9 to TRBJ2-3, with 14 bases matching TRBD2. Germline V gene sequence: CDR1 SGDLS, CDR2 YYNGEE. The J segment lost 6 bases and the V segment lost 4 bases, leaving 13 bases of the junction unmatched. The length of the CDR3 is 18 residues. The CDR3 here is CASSPPDRLAGGLDTQYF. Written as DNA, the CDR3 is TGTGCCAGCAGCCCACCTGACAGACTAGCGGGGGGGCTGGATACGCAGTATTTT.

This chain uses TRBV7-9 with TRBJ2-3, with D uncertain. V was clipped by 4 bases and J by 4 bases, with 6 bases between them. The CDR3 contains 12 residues. The germline V gene encodes CDR1 SEHNR and CDR2 FQNEAQ (reference sequence). In DNA, the CDR3 is TGTGCCAGCAGCTCGGAGCCAGATACGCAGTATTTT. Its protein is CASSSEPDTQYF.

Here the CDR3 DNA reads TGTGCCAGCAGCCCCAGGCTCCTTCAGAACACTGAAGCTTTCTTT. Amino acids: CASSPRLLQNTEAFF. This chain joins TRBV5-5 and TRBJ1-1; no clear D gene. This CDR3 has 15 residues. Germline values: CDR1 SGHKS, CDR2 YYEKEE (reference sequence). V was clipped by 4 bases and J by 1 base, with 14 bases between them.